Shown below are 30 T cell receptor beta chains from a single sample sequenced in a study of PD-1 blockade in classical Hodgkin lymphoma. Sequencing used immunoSEQ multiplex PCR; TCRdb keeps in-frame clones, though not all of them. This table holds roughly 51,000 clones, about three quarters found once. Time point here: cycle 4 day 1 (C4D1), after five to seven weeks of nivolumab. Relapse after autologous stem cell transplantation occurred in every patient, and brentuximab vedotin exposure varied. The source material was peripheral blood mononuclear cells (PBMCs), sampled before the fourth cycle of nivolumab. These receptors all stem from a human donor with classical Hodgkin lymphoma.

The table lists this clone with a few counts. The J gene is TRBJ1-4, the V gene TRBV5-1, with 8 bases matching TRBD1. Trimming took 3 bases from V and 3 from J; bases not matched to a gene: 1. The CDR3 runs 14 residues. The germline V gene has CDR1 SGHRS and CDR2 YFSETQ. CDR3 residues: CASSWTGPNEKLFF. As DNA, the CDR3 is TGCGCCAGCAGCTGGACAGGGCCTAATGAAAAACTGTTTTTT. The entire variable domain, with the rest obtained from reference TRBV5-1 and TRBJ1-4, is as follows: KAGVTQTPRYLIKTRGQQVTLSCSPISGHRSVSWYQQTPGQGLQFLFEYFSETQRNKGNFPGRFSGRQFSNSRSEMNVSTLELGDSALYLCASSWTGPNEKLFFGSGTQLSVL.

The chain has TRBV28 and TRBJ2-5, with D perhaps TRBD1 (6 bases). The V gene's germline CDR1 is MDHEN and CDR2 SYDVKM. Trimming cost V 4 bases and J 2 bases, with 11 bases left between them. This CDR3 contains 14 residues. The CDR3 sequence is CASSSSGTQETQYF. In DNA, the CDR3 is TGTGCCAGCAGTTCCTCCGGGACACAAGAGACCCAGTACTTC. The variable domain in full, completed from reference TRBV28 and TRBJ2-5, reads DVKVTQSSRYLVKRTGEKVFLECVQDMDHENMFWYRQDPGLGLRLIYFSYDVKMKEKGDIPEGYSVSREKKERFSLILESASTNQTSMYLCASSSSGTQETQYFGPGTRLLVL.

This clone occurred once. This chain connects TRBV7-9 to TRBJ1-1; TRBD1 matches 7 bases. J was trimmed by 14 bases and V by 5 bases; bases with no gene match: 17. The CDR3 spans 14 residues. CDR1 is SEHNR and CDR2 is FQNEAQ in the germline V gene (reference sequence). CDR3 sequence: CASSTIPGTEVGFF. For the CDR3, the DNA is TGTGCCAGCAGCACTATTCCAGGGACAGAGGTTGGATTCTTT. Looking up the rest from reference TRBV7-9 and TRBJ1-1 gives the full variable domain: DTGVSQNPRHKITKRGQNVTFRCDPISEHNRLYWYRQTLGQGPEFLTYFQNEAQLEKSRLLSDRFSAERPKGSFSTLEIQRTEQGDSAMYLCASSTIPGTEVGFFGQGTRLTVV.

The gene calls are TRBV28 and TRBJ1-5; 7 positions match TRBD1. The CDR3 runs 14 residues. The J segment lost 7 bases and the V segment lost 3 bases, leaving 6 bases of the junction unmatched. Germline V gene data show CDR1 as MDHEN and CDR2 as SYDVKM. The CDR3 spells CASSFPRQGQPQHF. The CDR3 nucleotides read TGTGCCAGCAGTTTCCCACGACAGGGACAGCCCCAGCATTTT. The whole variable domain, remainder taken from reference TRBV28 and TRBJ1-5, is DVKVTQSSRYLVKRTGEKVFLECVQDMDHENMFWYRQDPGLGLRLIYFSYDVKMKEKGDIPEGYSVSREKKERFSLILESASTNQTSMYLCASSFPRQGQPQHFGDGTRLSIL.

The genes are TRBV7-8 and TRBJ2-1; maybe TRBD2 (6 bases). V dropped 5 bases and J dropped 8 bases, with 16 bases sitting between them. The germline V gene encodes CDR1 SGHVS and CDR2 FQNEAQ. CDR3 length equals 14 residues. CDR3 in DNA: TGTGCCAGCAGCCCGCGGGACGGGTGGGATGAGCAGTTCTTC. It yields the protein CASSPRDGWDEQFF. Full variable domain (rest looked up from reference TRBV7-8 and TRBJ2-1): GAGVSQSPRYKVAKRGQDVALRCDPISGHVSLFWYQQALGQGPEFLTYFQNEAQLDKSGLPSDRFFAERPEGSVSTLKIQRTQQEDSAVYLCASSPRDGWDEQFFGPGTRLTVL.

The sample holds many counts of this clone. CDR3 in amino acids: CASSLTGVDYGYTF. CDR3 nucleotide sequence: TGTGCCAGCAGCTTGACAGGGGTGGACTATGGCTACACCTTC. This chain joins TRBV7-3 and TRBJ1-2; TRBD1 agrees at 8 bases. The V gene end was trimmed by 3 bases and the J gene end by 3 bases; junction bases not matched to a gene: 3. From germline, CDR1 is SGHTA and CDR2 FQGTGA. The CDR3 consists of 14 residues.

The chain uses TRBV28 and TRBJ1-2; TRBD1 agrees at 8 bases. This CDR3 comprises 14 residues. J gave up 8 bases and V 6 bases, and 11 bases lay outside the gene matches. CDR1 is MDHEN, CDR2 SYDVKM, per germline. The CDR3 DNA is TGTGCCAGCAGGCGACAGGGGAAAGGTACCGGCTACACCTTC. It codes for CASRRQGKGTGYTF.

This chain uses TRBV5-1 with TRBJ1-2; TRBD1 agrees at 8 bases. V shed 0 bases and J 8 bases; nucleotides not matched to a gene: 9. CDR3 length: 15 amino acids. Germline V gene sequence: CDR1 SGHRS, CDR2 YFSETQ. The CDR3 bases are TGCGCCAGCAGCTTGGGGGCGGACAGGGAGGAGGGCTACACCTTC. Residues: CASSLGADREEGYTF. Drawing the rest from reference TRBV5-1 and TRBJ1-2, the complete variable domain is KAGVTQTPRYLIKTRGQQVTLSCSPISGHRSVSWYQQTPGQGLQFLFEYFSETQRNKGNFPGRFSGRQFSNSRSEMNVSTLELGDSALYLCASSLGADREEGYTFGSGTRLTVV.

V usage is TRBV5-1 and J usage is TRBJ1-1, with D unresolved. Trimming pared 2 bases from V and 3 bases from J, leaving 8 bases between. The V gene's germline CDR1 is SGHRS and CDR2 YFSETQ. This CDR3 is 13 amino acids long. The CDR3 here is CASSFYHYTEAFF. Here the CDR3 DNA reads TGCGCCAGCAGCTTTTACCACTACACTGAAGCTTTCTTT. The complete variable domain, with remaining parts taken from reference TRBV5-1 and TRBJ1-1, reads KAGVTQTPRYLIKTRGQQVTLSCSPISGHRSVSWYQQTPGQGLQFLFEYFSETQRNKGNFPGRFSGRQFSNSRSEMNVSTLELGDSALYLCASSFYHYTEAFFGQGTRLTVV.

This clone was recorded once. The chain links TRBV6-5 to TRBJ1-1, with D possibly matching TRBD1 (6 bases). The germline CDR1 and CDR2 sequences are MNHEY and SVGAGI. This CDR3 has 15 amino acids. V shed 2 bases and J shed 0 bases, with 10 bases lying between them. The CDR3 is CASSYQTGMNTEAFF. The CDR3 region has the DNA TGTGCCAGCAGTTACCAAACAGGGATGAACACTGAAGCTTTCTTT.

J is TRBJ2-7 and V is TRBV15; D is undetermined. Germline V gene lookup returns CDR1 LNHNV and CDR2 YYDKDF (reference sequence). The CDR3 is 15 amino acids. V gave up 0 bases and J gave up 2 bases, with 11 bases separating them. CDR3 protein: CATSRDRAGTYEQYF. In nucleotides, the CDR3 is TGTGCCACCAGCAGAGATAGGGCTGGAACCTACGAGCAGTACTTC.

This chain joins TRBV28 and TRBJ2-7; 12 nucleotides align to TRBD2. The V gene's germline CDR1 is MDHEN and CDR2 SYDVKM. The length of the CDR3 is 17 residues. V was clipped by 7 bases and J by 4 bases; unmatched bases: 14. The CDR3 DNA reads TGTGCCAGCAACCGGGCGCTAGCGGGAGGGGGGGAATACGAGCAGTACTTC. Its translation is CASNRALAGGGEYEQYF.

The J gene is TRBJ2-4, the V gene TRBV9; 8 nucleotides agree with TRBD2. Germline loops: CDR1 SGDLS, CDR2 YYNGEE. This CDR3 region has 14 residues. V lost 0 bases and J lost 6; bases outside the gene matches: 2. The CDR3 protein is CASSVAAGGNIQYF. CDR3 sequence (DNA): TGTGCCAGCAGCGTAGCTGCGGGGGGAAACATTCAGTACTTC.

The rearrangement uses TRBV4-1 and TRBJ2-1; D gene ambiguous. Per the germline V gene, CDR1 is MGHRA and CDR2 is YSYEKL. This CDR3 region has 16 residues. Trimming removed 1 base at V and 4 bases at J, with 14 bases between. CDR3 nucleotides: TGCGCCAGCAGCCAAGTTCCCCCGCACCCTTACAATGAGCAGTTCTTC. Residues: CASSQVPPHPYNEQFF.

The rearrangement uses TRBV7-3 and TRBJ2-7; D assignment may be TRBD1 or TRBD2 (5 bases each). Germline CDR1 SGHTA, CDR2 FQGTGA. The V and J ends lost 4 bases and 1 base respectively, with 11 bases between them. The CDR3 covers 14 residues. The CDR3 is CASSWTGTSYEQYF. Here the CDR3 DNA reads TGTGCCAGCAGCTGGACTGGGACGTCCTACGAGCAGTACTTC.

The genes are TRBV19 and TRBJ1-3; a weak D match, TRBD1 (5 bases). Trimming removed 11 bases at V and 4 bases at J, with 18 bases between. The CDR3 is made up of 14 amino acids. The germline CDR1 and CDR2 sequences are LNHDA and SQIVND (reference sequence). Here the CDR3 reads CACRRQSRGNTIYF. The DNA for the CDR3 is TGTGCCTGCCGGCGACAGTCTAGGGGAAACACCATATATTTT. The whole variable domain, filled in from reference TRBV19 and TRBJ1-3, reads DGGITQSPKYLFRKEGQNVTLSCEQNLNHDAMYWYRQDPGQGLRLIYYSQIVNDFQKGDIAEGYSVSREKKESFPLTVTSAQKNPTAFYLCACRRQSRGNTIYFGEGSWLTVV.

The CDR3 region has the DNA TGCGCCAGCAGCCAGACAGTGGGGATGGCTCAGCCCCAGCATTTT. It translates to CASSQTVGMAQPQHF. This sequence joins TRBV4-1 and TRBJ1-5, with D possibly being TRBD1 (5 bases). The germline V gene encodes CDR1 MGHRA and CDR2 YSYEKL. V was shortened by 3 bases and J by 6 bases, with 15 bases between the two germline ends. The CDR3 loop spans 15 amino acids.

The chain recombines TRBV6-5 with TRBJ1-1; unclear D gene. The CDR3 sequence is 13 residues long. The ends were cut back, 5 bases at V and 5 bases at J, with 12 bases in the middle. Germline V gene sequence: CDR1 MNHEY, CDR2 SVGAGI. The CDR3 region is CASSARVGTEAFF. The CDR3 coding sequence is TGTGCCAGCAGTGCGAGAGTTGGGACTGAAGCTTTCTTT.

This clone was found a few times. The rearrangement links TRBV11-3 to TRBJ1-1; the match to TRBD1 covers 8 bases. Germline V lookup: CDR1 SGHNT, CDR2 YENEEA. This CDR3 comprises 14 residues. The V and J ends lost 4 bases and 1 base, in that order; junction bases with no gene match: 2. CDR3 amino acids: CASSSQGANTEAFF. Written as DNA, the CDR3 is TGTGCCAGCAGCTCCCAGGGGGCGAACACTGAAGCTTTCTTT.

The chain is built from TRBV19 and TRBJ2-1, with 10 positions matching TRBD2. Germline trimming cut 3 bases from V and 5 bases from J; bases unmatched to any gene: 4. The CDR3 has 15 amino acids. The germline V gene has CDR1 LNHDA and CDR2 SQIVND (reference sequence). CDR3 nucleotides: TGTGCCAGTAGTATTCTAGCGGGGGAAGACAATGAGCAGTTCTTC. This codes for CASSILAGEDNEQFF. Full variable domain (rest looked up from reference TRBV19 and TRBJ2-1): DGGITQSPKYLFRKEGQNVTLSCEQNLNHDAMYWYRQDPGQGLRLIYYSQIVNDFQKGDIAEGYSVSREKKESFPLTVTSAQKNPTAFYLCASSILAGEDNEQFFGPGTRLTVL.

In this sample, this clone turned up many times. The rearrangement joins TRBV5-1 to TRBJ2-3; unclear D gene. Trimming shortened V by 2 bases and J by 2 bases, and 15 bases separated the two germline ends. Germline lookup yields CDR1 SGHRS and CDR2 YFSETQ. The CDR3 spans 16 residues. CDR3 protein: CASSLRGSPFTDTQYF. DNA of the CDR3: TGCGCCAGCAGCTTAAGAGGCTCACCGTTCACAGATACGCAGTATTTT.

CDR3 in amino acids: CASSLVDEQFF. DNA for the CDR3: TGTGCCAGCAGCTTAGTCGATGAGCAGTTCTTC. V and J are TRBV7-9 and TRBJ2-1; the D is unclear. Trimming took 1 base from V and 8 from J, leaving 3 bases between them. Germline lookup yields CDR1 SEHNR and CDR2 FQNEAQ (reference sequence). The CDR3 totals 11 residues.

The chain uses TRBV4-3 and TRBJ2-1, with D tentatively TRBD2 (6 bases). CDR3 length: 15 residues. Deletions cut 1 base from V and 7 bases from J, with 14 bases between. Germline V gene data show CDR1 as LGHNA and CDR2 as YSLEER. CDR3 sequence: CASSQGWRARNEQFF. The CDR3 nucleotides are TGCGCCAGCAGCCAAGGCTGGAGGGCCCGGAATGAGCAGTTCTTC.

CDR3 loop: CASSVLLAEETQYF. The CDR3 DNA reads TGTGCCAGCAGCGTGCTACTAGCAGAAGAGACCCAGTACTTC. The V gene is TRBV2, the J gene TRBJ2-5; D possibly corresponds to TRBD2 (6 bases). V lost 6 bases and J 3 bases, leaving 14 bases between the germline ends. Germline CDR1 reads SNHLY; CDR2 reads FYNNEI. This CDR3 region has 14 residues.

This clone was observed once. The chain joins TRBV7-2 to TRBJ2-3; D remains ambiguous. Germline V gene sequence: CDR1 SGHTA, CDR2 FQGNSA. This CDR3 comprises 15 residues. V shed 1 base and J shed 1 base, with 9 bases lying between them. The chain's CDR3 is CASSLVRQGTDTQYF. The CDR3 region has the DNA TGTGCCAGCAGCTTAGTACGGCAAGGCACAGATACGCAGTATTTT.

The gene calls are TRBV14 and TRBJ1-2; no clear D. This CDR3 is 13 amino acids long. The germline V gene has CDR1 SGHDN and CDR2 FVKESK. The ends were cut back, 4 bases at V and 2 bases at J, with 8 bases in the middle. CDR3 region: CASSPDQNYGYTF. The CDR3 DNA is TGTGCCAGCAGCCCGGACCAGAACTATGGCTACACCTTC.

The gene calls are TRBV11-3 and TRBJ2-7; 7 bases map to TRBD1. Per the germline V gene, CDR1 is SGHNT and CDR2 is YENEEA. The CDR3 sequence is 14 residues long. Trimming at V came to 5 bases and at J to 3 bases, leaving 7 bases not matched to a gene. The CDR3 sequence: CASSTETGNYEQYF. The CDR3 DNA reads as TGTGCCAGCAGCACAGAGACAGGGAACTACGAGCAGTACTTC.

V gene TRBV29-1 combines with J gene TRBJ2-3, with D tentatively TRBD1 (6 bases). The ends were cut back, 7 bases at V and 2 bases at J, with 10 bases in the middle. Germline V gene lookup returns CDR1 SQVTM and CDR2 ANQGSEA. There are 12 residues in the CDR3. DNA for the CDR3: TGCAGCGCCCGGGACAACACAGATACGCAGTATTTT. It specifies CSARDNTDTQYF.

The genes are TRBV5-1 and TRBJ2-5, with 8 nucleotides matching TRBD1. The CDR3 is made up of 15 amino acids. The V gene's germline CDR1 is SGHRS and CDR2 YFSETQ. V trimming: 2 bases; J trimming: 5 bases; junction bases outside the gene matches: 8. The chain's CDR3 is CASSFQGAPGETQYF. CDR3 DNA sequence: TGCGCCAGCAGCTTCCAGGGGGCGCCCGGGGAGACCCAGTACTTC. Full variable domain (remainder filled in from reference TRBV5-1 and TRBJ2-5): KAGVTQTPRYLIKTRGQQVTLSCSPISGHRSVSWYQQTPGQGLQFLFEYFSETQRNKGNFPGRFSGRQFSNSRSEMNVSTLELGDSALYLCASSFQGAPGETQYFGPGTRLLVL.

J is TRBJ2-7 and V is TRBV27; a possible D gene is TRBD1 (6 bases). The CDR3 is 14 amino acids. The germline CDR1 and CDR2 sequences are MNHEY and SMNVEV (reference sequence). V was trimmed by 3 bases and J by 1 base, leaving 10 bases between them. CDR3 sequence reads: CASSFGTRSYEQYF. The CDR3 nucleotides are TGTGCCAGCAGTTTCGGGACACGGTCCTACGAGCAGTACTTC.